This T cell receptor beta chain was captured by sequencing in a study of blood T cells in healthy people across ages. A sample-barcoded 5' primer and a J-beta primer mix were used in a second PCR of roughly 6 to 11 cycles. TCRdb used MiXCR to reprocess the 5' RACE reads, holding one entry per CDR3 protein. Here the sample spans about 590,000 distinct CDR3 sequences, under 30% being singletons. Germline CDR1 and CDR2: MNHNS and SASEGT. The CDR3 spans 19 residues. The V and J ends lost 4 bases and 11 bases, in that order; junction bases with no gene match: 26. A word on this clonotype: A much larger clonotype is one base distant, so this may be a read error.

The receptor comes from an elderly woman in good health. V gene TRBV6-1 combines with J gene TRBJ2-5, with 9 bases that match TRBD2. Source material: blood. In nucleotides, the CDR3 is TGTGCCAGCAGTGCCCTAGCAGGATCCGTAGCGGGGGATCTCAATGAGCAGTACTTC. Its protein is CASSALAGSVAGDLNEQYF.